This T cell receptor beta chain stems from a study of cytomegalovirus exposure and HLA in healthy donors. Study-wide points: One variant, a missense change in DCLRE1C, was linked in a later analysis to TCR beta V- and J-gene trimming. About 87% or about 30% of the time was how often most TCR beta V segments were productive, according to an earlier analysis.

The study ran its PCR with 60 Vbeta and 13 Jbeta primers. The repertoire was sequenced with immunoSEQ multiplex PCR; TCRdb's copy has only in-frame clones and lacks some. This table has 85,000 to 100,000 clones, approximately 79% appearing once. As regards this clone: Antigen specificity is unknown.

Material: PBMCs. This receptor was obtained from a woman aged 40 to 49 in good health and CMV-seronegative.

The CDR3 DNA follows: TGTGCCAGCAGCTTACAGGCGAACACCGGGGAGCTGTTTTTT. Translated: CASSLQANTGELFF. The rearrangement joins TRBV11-2 to TRBJ2-2, with D hard to call. Germline-derived CDR1 and CDR2 are SGHAT and FQNNGV. Trimming shortened V by 2 bases and J by 0 bases, and 4 bases separated the two germline ends. There are 14 residues in the CDR3.